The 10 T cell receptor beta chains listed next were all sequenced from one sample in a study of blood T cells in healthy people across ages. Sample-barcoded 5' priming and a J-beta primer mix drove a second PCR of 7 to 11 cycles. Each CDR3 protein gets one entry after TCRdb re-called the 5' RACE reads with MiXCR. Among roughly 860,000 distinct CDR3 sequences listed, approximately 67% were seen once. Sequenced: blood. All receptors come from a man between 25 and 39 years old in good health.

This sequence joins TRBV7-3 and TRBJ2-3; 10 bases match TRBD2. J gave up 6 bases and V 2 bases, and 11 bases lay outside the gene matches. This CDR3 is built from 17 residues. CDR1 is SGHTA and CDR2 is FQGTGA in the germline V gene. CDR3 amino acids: CASSLDPPSGGRDTQYF. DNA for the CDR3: TGTGCCAGCAGCTTAGATCCCCCTAGCGGGGGCCGGGATACGCAGTATTTT.

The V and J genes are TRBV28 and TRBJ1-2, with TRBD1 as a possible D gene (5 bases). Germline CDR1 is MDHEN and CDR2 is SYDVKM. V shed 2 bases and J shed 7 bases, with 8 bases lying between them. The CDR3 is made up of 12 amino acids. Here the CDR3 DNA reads TGTGCCAGCAGTTTAGCCGGGACTGGCTACACCTTC. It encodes CASSLAGTGYTF.

The CDR3 nucleotides read TGCGCCAGCAGCCAAGATTTCAGCTACGAGCAGTACTTC. It encodes CASSQDFSYEQYF. The chain has TRBV4-3 and TRBJ2-7; no definite D call. The CDR3 covers 13 residues. Germline V gives CDR1 LGHNA, CDR2 YSLEER. Trimming removed 0 bases from V and 3 bases from J, with 6 bases in between.

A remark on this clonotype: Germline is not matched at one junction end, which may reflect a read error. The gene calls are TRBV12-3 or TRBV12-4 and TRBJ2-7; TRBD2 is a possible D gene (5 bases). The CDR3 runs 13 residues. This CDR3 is CASRLGSGSEQYF. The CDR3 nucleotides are TGTGCCAGCAGATTAGGGTCGGGGTCCGAGCAGTACTTC.

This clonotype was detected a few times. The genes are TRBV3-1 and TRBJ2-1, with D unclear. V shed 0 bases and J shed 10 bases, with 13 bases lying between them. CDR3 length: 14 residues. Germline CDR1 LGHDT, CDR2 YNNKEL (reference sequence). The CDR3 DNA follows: TGTGCCAGCAGCCAAGATCTGGCGGTTAAGGAGCAGTTCTTC. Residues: CASSQDLAVKEQFF.

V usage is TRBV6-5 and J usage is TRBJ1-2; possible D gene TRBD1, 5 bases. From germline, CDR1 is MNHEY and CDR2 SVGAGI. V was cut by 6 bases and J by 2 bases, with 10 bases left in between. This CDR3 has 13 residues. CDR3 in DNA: TGTGCCAGCAGCCGGGACGCGAACTATGGCTACACCTTC. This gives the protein CASSRDANYGYTF.

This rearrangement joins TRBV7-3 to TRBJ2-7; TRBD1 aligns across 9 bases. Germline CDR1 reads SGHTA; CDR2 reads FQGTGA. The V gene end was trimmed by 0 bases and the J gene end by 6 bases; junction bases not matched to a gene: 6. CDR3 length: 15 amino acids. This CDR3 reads CASSLTQGALSEQYF. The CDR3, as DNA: TGTGCCAGCAGCTTAACACAGGGGGCGCTTTCCGAGCAGTACTTC.

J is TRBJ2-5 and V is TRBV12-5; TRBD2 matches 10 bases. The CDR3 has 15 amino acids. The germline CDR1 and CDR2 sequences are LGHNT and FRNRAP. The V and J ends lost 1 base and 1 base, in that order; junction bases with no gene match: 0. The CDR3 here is CASGLGLAGQETQYF. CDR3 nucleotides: TGTGCTAGTGGTTTGGGACTAGCGGGCCAAGAGACCCAGTACTTC.

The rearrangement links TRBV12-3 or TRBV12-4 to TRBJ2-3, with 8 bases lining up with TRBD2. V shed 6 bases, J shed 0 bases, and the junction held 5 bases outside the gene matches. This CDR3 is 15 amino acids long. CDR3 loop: CASRTGGPSTDTQYF. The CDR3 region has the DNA TGTGCCAGCAGGACGGGGGGGCCTAGCACAGATACGCAGTATTTT.

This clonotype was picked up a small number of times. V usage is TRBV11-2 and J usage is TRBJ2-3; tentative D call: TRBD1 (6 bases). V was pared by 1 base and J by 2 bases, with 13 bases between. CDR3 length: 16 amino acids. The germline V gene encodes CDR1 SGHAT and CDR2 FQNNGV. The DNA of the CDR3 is TGTGCCAGCAGCTTAGGGGGTCACAGGGACACAGATACGCAGTATTTT. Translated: CASSLGGHRDTDTQYF.